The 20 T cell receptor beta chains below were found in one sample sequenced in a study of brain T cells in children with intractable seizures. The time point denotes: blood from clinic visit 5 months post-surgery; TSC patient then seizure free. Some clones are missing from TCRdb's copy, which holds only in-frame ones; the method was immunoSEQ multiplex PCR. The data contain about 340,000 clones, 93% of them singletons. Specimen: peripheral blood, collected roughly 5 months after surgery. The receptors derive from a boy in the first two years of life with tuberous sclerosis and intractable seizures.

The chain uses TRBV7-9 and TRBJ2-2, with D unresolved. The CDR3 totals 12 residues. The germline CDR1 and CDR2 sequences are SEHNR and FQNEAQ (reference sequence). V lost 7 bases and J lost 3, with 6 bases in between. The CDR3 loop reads CASTIDTGELFF. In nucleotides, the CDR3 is TGTGCCAGCACCATTGACACCGGGGAGCTGTTTTTT. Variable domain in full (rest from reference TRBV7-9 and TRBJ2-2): DTGVSQNPRHKITKRGQNVTFRCDPISEHNRLYWYRQTLGQGPEFLTYFQNEAQLEKSRLLSDRFSAERPKGSFSTLEIQRTEQGDSAMYLCASTIDTGELFFGEGSRLTVL.

CDR3 DNA sequence: TGTGCCATCAGACCTCTACAGGGTAGCGAGCAGTACTTC. This encodes CAIRPLQGSEQYF. The chain is built from TRBV10-3 and TRBJ2-7; D might be TRBD1 (6 bases). CDR1 and CDR2 from the germline V gene are ENHRY and SYGVKD. Trimming shortened V by 6 bases and J by 6 bases, and 15 bases separated the two germline ends. The CDR3 loop spans 13 amino acids.

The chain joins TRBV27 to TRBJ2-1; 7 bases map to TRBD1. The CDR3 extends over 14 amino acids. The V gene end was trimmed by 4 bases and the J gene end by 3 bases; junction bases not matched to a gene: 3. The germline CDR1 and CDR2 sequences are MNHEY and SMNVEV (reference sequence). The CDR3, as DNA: TGTGCCAGCAGTTCGGACAGGAGCTACAATGAGCAGTTCTTC. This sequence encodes CASSSDRSYNEQFF.

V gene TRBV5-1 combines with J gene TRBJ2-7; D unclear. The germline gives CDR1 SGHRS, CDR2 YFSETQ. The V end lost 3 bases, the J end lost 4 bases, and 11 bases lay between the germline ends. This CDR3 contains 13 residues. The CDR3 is CASSSTRRYEQYF. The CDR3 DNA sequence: TGCGCCAGCAGCTCTACAAGACGATACGAGCAGTACTTC.

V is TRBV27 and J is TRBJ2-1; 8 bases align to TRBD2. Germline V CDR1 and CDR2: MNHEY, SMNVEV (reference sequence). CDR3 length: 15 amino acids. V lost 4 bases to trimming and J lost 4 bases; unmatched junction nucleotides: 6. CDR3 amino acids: CASSWERGIYNEQFF. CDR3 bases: TGTGCCAGCAGTTGGGAGCGGGGGATATACAATGAGCAGTTCTTC.

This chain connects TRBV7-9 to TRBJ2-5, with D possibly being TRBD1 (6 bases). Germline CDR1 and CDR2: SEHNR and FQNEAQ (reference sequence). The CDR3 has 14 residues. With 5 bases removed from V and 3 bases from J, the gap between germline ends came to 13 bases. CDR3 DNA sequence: TGTGCCAGCAGCCTACGGGACATCGAAGAGACCCAGTACTTC. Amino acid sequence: CASSLRDIEETQYF.

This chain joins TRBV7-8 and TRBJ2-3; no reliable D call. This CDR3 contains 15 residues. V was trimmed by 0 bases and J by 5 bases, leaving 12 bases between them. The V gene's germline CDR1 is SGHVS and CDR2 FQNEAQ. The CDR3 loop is CASSLAEFVVDTQYF. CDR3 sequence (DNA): TGTGCCAGCAGCTTAGCTGAGTTCGTGGTAGATACGCAGTATTTT.

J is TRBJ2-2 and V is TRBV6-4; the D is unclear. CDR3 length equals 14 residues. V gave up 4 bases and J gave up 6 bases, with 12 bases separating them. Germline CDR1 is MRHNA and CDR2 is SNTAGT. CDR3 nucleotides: TGTGCCAGCAGTGTCGAGTATGATGCCGGGGAGCTGTTTTTT. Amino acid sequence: CASSVEYDAGELFF.

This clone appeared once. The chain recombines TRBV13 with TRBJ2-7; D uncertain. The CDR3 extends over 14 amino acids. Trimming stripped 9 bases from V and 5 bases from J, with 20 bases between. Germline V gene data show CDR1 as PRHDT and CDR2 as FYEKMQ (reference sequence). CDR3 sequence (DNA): TGTGCCAGTAAAAGTAGGTTGGGCGTCCACGAGCAGTACTTC. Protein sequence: CASKSRLGVHEQYF.

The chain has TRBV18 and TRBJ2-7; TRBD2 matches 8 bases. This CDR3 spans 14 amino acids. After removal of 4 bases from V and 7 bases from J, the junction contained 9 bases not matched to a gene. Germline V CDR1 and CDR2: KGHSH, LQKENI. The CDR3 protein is CASSRSALAGEQYF. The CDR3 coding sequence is TGTGCCAGCTCACGGTCAGCGCTAGCGGGTGAGCAGTACTTC.

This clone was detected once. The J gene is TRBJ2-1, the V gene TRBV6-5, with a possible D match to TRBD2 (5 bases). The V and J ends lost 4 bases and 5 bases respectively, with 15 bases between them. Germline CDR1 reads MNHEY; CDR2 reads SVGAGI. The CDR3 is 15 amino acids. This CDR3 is CASSSGSPHDNEQFF. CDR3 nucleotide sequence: TGTGCCAGCAGTTCGGGGAGCCCCCACGACAATGAGCAGTTCTTC.

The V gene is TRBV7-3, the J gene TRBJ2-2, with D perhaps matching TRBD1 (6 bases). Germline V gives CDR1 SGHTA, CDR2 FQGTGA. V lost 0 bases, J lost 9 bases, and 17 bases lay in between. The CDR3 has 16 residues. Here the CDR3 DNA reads TGTGCCAGCAGCTTAACGCCAGGGGCTGAAGAGCGGGAGCTGTTTTTT. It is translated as CASSLTPGAEERELFF.

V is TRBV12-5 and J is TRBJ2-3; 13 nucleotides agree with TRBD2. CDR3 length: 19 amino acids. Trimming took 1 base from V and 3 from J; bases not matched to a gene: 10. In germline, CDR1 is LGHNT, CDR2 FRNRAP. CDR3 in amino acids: CASGLERSGLAGVTDTQYF. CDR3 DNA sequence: TGTGCTAGTGGTTTGGAAAGATCCGGACTAGCGGGAGTGACAGATACGCAGTATTTT.

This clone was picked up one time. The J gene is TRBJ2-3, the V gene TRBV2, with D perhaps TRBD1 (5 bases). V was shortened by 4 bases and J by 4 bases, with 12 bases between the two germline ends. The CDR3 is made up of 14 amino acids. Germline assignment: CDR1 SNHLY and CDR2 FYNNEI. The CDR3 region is CASSVGDSADTQYF. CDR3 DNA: TGTGCCAGCAGTGTGGGCGACAGCGCAGATACGCAGTATTTT.

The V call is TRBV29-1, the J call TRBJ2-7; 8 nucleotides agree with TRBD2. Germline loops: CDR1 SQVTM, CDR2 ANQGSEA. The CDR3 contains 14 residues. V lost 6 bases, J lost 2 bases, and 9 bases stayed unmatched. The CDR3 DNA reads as TGCAGCGTCCGCTGGAGCGGGGGAACCTACGAGCAGTACTTC. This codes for CSVRWSGGTYEQYF.

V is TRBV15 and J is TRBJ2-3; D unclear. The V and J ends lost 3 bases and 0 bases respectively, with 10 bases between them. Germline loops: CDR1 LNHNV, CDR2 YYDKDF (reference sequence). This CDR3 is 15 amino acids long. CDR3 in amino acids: CATSSFFPSTDTQYF. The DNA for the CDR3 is TGTGCCACCAGCAGCTTTTTTCCGAGCACAGATACGCAGTATTTT. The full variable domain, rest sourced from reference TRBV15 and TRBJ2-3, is DAMVIQNPRYQVTQFGKPVTLSCSQTLNHNVMYWYQQKSSQAPKLLFHYYDKDFNNEADTPDNFQSRRPNTSFCFLDIRSPGLGDTAMYLCATSSFFPSTDTQYFGPGTRLTVL.

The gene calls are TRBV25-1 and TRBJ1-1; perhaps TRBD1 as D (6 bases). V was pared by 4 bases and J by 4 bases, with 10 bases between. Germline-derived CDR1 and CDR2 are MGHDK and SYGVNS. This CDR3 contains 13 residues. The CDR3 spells CASSAQGSTEAFF. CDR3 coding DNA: TGTGCCAGCAGTGCCCAGGGGAGCACTGAAGCTTTCTTT.

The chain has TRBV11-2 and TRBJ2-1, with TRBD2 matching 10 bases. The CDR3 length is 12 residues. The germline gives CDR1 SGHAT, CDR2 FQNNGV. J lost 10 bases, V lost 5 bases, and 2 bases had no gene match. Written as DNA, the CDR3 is TGTGCCAGCAGCGTGACTAGCGGGGAGCAGTTCTTC. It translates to CASSVTSGEQFF.

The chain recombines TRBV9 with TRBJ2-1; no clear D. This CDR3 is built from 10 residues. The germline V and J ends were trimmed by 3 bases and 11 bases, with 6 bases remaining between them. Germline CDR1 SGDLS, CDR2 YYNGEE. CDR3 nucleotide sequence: TGTGCCAGCAGCGGGACCCAGCAGTTCTTC. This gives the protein CASSGTQQFF.

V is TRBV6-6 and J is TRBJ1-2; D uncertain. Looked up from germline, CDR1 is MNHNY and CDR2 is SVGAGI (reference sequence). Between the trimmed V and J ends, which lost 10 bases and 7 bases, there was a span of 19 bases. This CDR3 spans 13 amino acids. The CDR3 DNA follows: TGTGCCATTGACTACCGGGATTTTGGTGGCTACACCTTC. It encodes CAIDYRDFGGYTF.